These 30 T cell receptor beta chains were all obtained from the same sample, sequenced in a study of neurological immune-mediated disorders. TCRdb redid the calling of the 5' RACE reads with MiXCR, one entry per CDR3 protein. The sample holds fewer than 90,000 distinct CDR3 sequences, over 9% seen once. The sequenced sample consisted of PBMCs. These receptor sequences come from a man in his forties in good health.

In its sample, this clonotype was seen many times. In DNA form, the CDR3 reads TGTGCCATCAGTGAGTCAGACGGGACTAGCGAACAAGAGACCCAGTACTTC. As protein: CAISESDGTSEQETQYF. This chain connects TRBV10-3 to TRBJ2-5, with 10 bases lining up with TRBD2. Looked up from germline, CDR1 is ENHRY and CDR2 is SYGVKD. V lost 0 bases, J lost 2 bases, and 6 bases stayed unmatched. The CDR3 consists of 17 residues.

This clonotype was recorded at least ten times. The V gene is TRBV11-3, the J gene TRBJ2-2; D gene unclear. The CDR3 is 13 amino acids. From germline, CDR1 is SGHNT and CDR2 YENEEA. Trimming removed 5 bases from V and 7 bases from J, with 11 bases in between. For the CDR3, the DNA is TGTGCCAGCAGCCCCCAGTCTGGCGGGGAGCTGTTTTTT. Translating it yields CASSPQSGGELFF.

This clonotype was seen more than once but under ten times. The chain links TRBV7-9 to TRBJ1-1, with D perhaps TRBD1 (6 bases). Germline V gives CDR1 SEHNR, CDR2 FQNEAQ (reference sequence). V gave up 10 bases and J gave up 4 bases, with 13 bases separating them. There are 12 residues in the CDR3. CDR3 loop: CATSQGFTEAFF. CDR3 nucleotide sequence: TGTGCCACTTCACAGGGCTTCACTGAAGCTTTCTTT.

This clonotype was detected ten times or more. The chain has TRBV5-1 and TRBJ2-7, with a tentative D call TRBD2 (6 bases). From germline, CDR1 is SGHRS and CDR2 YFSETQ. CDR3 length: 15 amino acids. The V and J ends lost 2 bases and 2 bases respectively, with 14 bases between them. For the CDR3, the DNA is TGCGCCAGCAGCTTTTGGGGAGGCAGGCCCTACGAGCAGTACTTC. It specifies CASSFWGGRPYEQYF.

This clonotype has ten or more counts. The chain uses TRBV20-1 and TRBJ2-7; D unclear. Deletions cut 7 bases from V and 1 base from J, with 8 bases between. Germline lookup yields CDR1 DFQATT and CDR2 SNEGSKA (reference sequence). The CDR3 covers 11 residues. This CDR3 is CSVAESYEQYF. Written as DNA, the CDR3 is TGCAGTGTGGCCGAATCCTACGAGCAGTACTTC.

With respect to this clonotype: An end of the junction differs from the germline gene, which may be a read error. The CDR3 protein is CASRIGGSNEHFF. DNA of the CDR3: TGTGCCAGCAGGATTGGGGGTAGCAATGAGCATTTCTTC. The chain employs TRBV12-3 or TRBV12-4 and TRBJ2-1; D is tentatively TRBD1 or TRBD2 (5 bases each). The CDR3 has 13 amino acids.

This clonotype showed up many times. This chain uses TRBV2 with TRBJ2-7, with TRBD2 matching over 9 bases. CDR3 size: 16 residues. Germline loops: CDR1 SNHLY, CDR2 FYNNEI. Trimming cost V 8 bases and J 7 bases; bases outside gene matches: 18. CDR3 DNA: TGTGCCAGCGCACGGGACCGTAGCGGGAGTCTCGGGGAGCAGTACTTC. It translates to CASARDRSGSLGEQYF.

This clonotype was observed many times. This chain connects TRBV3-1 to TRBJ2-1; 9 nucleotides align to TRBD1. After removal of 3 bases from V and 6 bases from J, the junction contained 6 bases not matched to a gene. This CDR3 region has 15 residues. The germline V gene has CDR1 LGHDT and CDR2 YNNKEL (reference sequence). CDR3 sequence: CASSQTWGQGNEQFF. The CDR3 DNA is TGTGCCAGCAGCCAGACATGGGGACAGGGCAATGAGCAGTTCTTC.

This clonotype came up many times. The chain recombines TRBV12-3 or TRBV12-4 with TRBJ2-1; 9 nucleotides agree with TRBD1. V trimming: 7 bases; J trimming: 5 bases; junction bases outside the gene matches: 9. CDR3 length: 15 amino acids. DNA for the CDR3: TGTGCCAGCAATTTGGGACAGGGAGTGCACAATGAGCAGTTCTTC. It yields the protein CASNLGQGVHNEQFF.

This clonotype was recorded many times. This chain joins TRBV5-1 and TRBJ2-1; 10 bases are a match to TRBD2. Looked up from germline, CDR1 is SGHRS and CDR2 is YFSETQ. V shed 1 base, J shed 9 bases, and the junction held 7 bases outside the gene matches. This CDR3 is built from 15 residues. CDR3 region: CASSLKRGGSVEQFF. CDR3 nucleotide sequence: TGCGCCAGCAGCTTGAAGCGGGGGGGCTCTGTTGAGCAGTTCTTC.

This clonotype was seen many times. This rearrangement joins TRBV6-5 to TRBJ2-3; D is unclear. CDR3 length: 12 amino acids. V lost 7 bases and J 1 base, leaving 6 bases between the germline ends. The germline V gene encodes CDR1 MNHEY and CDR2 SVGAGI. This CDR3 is CASKSGTDTQYF. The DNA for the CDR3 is TGTGCCAGCAAAAGCGGCACAGATACGCAGTATTTT.

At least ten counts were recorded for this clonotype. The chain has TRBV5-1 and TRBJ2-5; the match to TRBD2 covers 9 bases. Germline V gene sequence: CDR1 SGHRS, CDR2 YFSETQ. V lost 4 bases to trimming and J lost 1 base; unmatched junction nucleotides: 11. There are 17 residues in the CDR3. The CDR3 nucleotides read TGCGCCAGCAGCACCGGACGGCTAGCGGGGCCCCAAGAGACCCAGTACTTC. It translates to CASSTGRLAGPQETQYF. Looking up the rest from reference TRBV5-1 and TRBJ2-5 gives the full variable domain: KAGVTQTPRYLIKTRGQQVTLSCSPISGHRSVSWYQQTPGQGLQFLFEYFSETQRNKGNFPGRFSGRQFSNSRSEMNVSTLELGDSALYLCASSTGRLAGPQETQYFGPGTRLLVL.

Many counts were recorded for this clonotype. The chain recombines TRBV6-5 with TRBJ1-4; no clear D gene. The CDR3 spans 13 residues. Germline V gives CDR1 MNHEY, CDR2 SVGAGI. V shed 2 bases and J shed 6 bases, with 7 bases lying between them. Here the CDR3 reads CASSYVAYEKLFF. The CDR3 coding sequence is TGTGCCAGCAGTTACGTCGCTTATGAAAAACTGTTTTTT.

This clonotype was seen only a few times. The CDR3 DNA sequence: TGTGCCAGCAGCGGACAGGGGGCGAGGGAGACCCAGTACTTC. The encoded protein is CASSGQGARETQYF. The chain combines TRBV11-2 with TRBJ2-5, with 11 bases matching TRBD1. The CDR3 covers 14 residues. Germline assignment: CDR1 SGHAT and CDR2 FQNNGV. The ends lost 5 bases at V and 5 bases at J; junction bases unmatched: 4.

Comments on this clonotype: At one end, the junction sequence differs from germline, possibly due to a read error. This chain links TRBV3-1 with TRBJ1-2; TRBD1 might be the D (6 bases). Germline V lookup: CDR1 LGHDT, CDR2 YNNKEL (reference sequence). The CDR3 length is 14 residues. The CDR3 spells CSSSQGWTYYGYTF. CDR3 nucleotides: TGTTCCAGCAGCCAGGGGTGGACATACTATGGCTACACCTTC.

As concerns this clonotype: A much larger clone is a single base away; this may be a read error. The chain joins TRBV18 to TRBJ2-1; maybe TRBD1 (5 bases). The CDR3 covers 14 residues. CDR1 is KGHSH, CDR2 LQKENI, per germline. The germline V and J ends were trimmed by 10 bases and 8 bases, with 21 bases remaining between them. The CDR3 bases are TGTGCCATCTCCCAGGGTCCTGTGTTCGATGAGCAGTTCTTC. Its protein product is CAISQGPVFDEQFF. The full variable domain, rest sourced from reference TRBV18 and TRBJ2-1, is NAGVMQNPRHLVRRRGQEARLRCSPMKGHSHVYWYRQLPEEGLKFMVYLQKENIIDESGMPKERFSAEFPKEGPSILRIQQVVRGDSAAYFCAISQGPVFDEQFFGPGTRLTVL.

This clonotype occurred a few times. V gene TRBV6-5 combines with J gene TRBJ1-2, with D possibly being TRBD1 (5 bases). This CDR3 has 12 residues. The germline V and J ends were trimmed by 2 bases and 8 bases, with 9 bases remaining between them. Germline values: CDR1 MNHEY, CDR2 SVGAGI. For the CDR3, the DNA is TGTGCCAGCAGTTACCAGGGTTCAGGCTACACCTTC. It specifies CASSYQGSGYTF.

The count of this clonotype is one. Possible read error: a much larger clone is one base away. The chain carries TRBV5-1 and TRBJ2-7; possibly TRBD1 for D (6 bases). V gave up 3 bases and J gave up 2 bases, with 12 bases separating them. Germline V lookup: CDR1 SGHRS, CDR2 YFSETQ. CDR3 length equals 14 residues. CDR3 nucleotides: TGCGCCAGCAGCTCGGACAGATTGGCCTACGAGCAGTACTTC. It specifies CASSSDRLAYEQYF.

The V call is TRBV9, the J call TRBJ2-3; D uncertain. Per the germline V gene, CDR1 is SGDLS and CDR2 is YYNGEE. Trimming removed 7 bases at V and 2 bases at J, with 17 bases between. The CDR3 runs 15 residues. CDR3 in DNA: TGTGCCAGCGCTATTTTAGCTACGAACACAGATACGCAGTATTTT. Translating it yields CASAILATNTDTQYF.

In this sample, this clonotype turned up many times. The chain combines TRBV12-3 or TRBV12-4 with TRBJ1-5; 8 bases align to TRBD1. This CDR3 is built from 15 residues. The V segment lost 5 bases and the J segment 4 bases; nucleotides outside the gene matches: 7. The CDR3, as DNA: TGTGCCAGCAGTGTCGGGACAGGCTTTAATCAGCCCCAGCATTTT. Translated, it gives CASSVGTGFNQPQHF.

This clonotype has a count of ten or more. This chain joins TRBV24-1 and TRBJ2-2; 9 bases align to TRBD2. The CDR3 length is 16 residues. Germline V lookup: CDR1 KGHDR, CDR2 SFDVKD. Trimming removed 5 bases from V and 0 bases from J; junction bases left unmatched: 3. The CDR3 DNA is TGTGCCACCAGTGTAGCGGGAGCCCCGAACACCGGGGAGCTGTTTTTT. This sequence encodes CATSVAGAPNTGELFF.

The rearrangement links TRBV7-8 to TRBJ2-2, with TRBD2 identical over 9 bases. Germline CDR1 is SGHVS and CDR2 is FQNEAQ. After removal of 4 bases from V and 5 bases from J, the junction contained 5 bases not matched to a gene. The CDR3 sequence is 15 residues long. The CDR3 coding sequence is TGTGCCAGCAGCTCCGGGACTAGCAGGACCGGGGAGCTGTTTTTT. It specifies CASSSGTSRTGELFF.

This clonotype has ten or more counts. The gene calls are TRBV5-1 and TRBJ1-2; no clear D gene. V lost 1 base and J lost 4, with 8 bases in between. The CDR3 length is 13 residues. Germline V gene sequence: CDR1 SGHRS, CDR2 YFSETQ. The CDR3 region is CASSLRVSYGYTF. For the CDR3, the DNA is TGCGCCAGCAGCTTGAGGGTGAGCTATGGCTACACCTTC.

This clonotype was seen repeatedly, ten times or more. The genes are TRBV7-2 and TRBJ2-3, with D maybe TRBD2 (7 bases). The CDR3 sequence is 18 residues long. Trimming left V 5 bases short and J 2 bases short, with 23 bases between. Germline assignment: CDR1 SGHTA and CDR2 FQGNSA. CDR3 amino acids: CASSLREGTDRFTDTQYF. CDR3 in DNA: TGTGCCAGCAGCCTAAGGGAGGGGACGGACAGATTCACAGATACGCAGTATTTT.

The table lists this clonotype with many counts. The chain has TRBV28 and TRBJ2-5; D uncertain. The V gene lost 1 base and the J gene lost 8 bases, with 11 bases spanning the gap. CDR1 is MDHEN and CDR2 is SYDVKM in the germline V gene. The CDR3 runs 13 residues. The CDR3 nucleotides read TGTGCCAGCAGTTTATACCAACTAAAAACCCAGTACTTC. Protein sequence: CASSLYQLKTQYF.

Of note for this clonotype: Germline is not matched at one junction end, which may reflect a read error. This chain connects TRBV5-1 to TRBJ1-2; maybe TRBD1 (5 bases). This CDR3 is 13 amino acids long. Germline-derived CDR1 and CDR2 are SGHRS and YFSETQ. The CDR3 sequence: CAISFGGAYGYTF. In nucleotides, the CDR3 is TGCGCCATCAGCTTCGGAGGGGCCTATGGCTACACCTTC.

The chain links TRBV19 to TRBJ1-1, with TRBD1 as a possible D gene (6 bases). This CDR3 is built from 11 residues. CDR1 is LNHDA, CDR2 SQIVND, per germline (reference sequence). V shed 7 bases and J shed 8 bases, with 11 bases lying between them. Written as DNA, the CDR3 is TGTGCCAGTAACCGCGGACAGGAAGCTTTCTTT. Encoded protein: CASNRGQEAFF. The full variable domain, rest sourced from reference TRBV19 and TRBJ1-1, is DGGITQSPKYLFRKEGQNVTLSCEQNLNHDAMYWYRQDPGQGLRLIYYSQIVNDFQKGDIAEGYSVSREKKESFPLTVTSAQKNPTAFYLCASNRGQEAFFGQGTRLTVV.

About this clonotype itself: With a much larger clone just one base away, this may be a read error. CDR3 region: CASSHSYRQSSYEQYF. CDR3 in DNA: TGTGCCAGCAGTCATTCCTACAGGCAGAGCTCCTACGAGCAGTACTTC. The V call is TRBV6-5, the J call TRBJ2-7; D might be TRBD1 (5 bases). In germline, CDR1 is MNHEY, CDR2 SVGAGI. The V and J ends lost 5 bases and 0 bases respectively, with 17 bases between them. This CDR3 spans 16 amino acids.

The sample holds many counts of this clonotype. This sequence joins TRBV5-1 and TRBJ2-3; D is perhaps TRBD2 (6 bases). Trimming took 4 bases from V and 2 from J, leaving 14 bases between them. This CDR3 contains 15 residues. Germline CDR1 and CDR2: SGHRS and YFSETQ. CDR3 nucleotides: TGCGCCAGCAGCGATTGGGGGGAACTCACAGATACGCAGTATTTT. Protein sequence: CASSDWGELTDTQYF. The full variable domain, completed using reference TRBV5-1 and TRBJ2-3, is KAGVTQTPRYLIKTRGQQVTLSCSPISGHRSVSWYQQTPGQGLQFLFEYFSETQRNKGNFPGRFSGRQFSNSRSEMNVSTLELGDSALYLCASSDWGELTDTQYFGPGTRLTVL.

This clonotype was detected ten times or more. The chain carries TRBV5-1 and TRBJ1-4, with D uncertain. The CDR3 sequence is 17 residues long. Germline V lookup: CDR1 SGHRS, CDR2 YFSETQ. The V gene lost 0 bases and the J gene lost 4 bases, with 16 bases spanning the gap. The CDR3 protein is CASSLVGLRSDNEKLFF. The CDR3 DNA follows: TGCGCCAGCAGCTTGGTCGGCCTCAGGTCAGATAATGAAAAACTGTTTTTT.